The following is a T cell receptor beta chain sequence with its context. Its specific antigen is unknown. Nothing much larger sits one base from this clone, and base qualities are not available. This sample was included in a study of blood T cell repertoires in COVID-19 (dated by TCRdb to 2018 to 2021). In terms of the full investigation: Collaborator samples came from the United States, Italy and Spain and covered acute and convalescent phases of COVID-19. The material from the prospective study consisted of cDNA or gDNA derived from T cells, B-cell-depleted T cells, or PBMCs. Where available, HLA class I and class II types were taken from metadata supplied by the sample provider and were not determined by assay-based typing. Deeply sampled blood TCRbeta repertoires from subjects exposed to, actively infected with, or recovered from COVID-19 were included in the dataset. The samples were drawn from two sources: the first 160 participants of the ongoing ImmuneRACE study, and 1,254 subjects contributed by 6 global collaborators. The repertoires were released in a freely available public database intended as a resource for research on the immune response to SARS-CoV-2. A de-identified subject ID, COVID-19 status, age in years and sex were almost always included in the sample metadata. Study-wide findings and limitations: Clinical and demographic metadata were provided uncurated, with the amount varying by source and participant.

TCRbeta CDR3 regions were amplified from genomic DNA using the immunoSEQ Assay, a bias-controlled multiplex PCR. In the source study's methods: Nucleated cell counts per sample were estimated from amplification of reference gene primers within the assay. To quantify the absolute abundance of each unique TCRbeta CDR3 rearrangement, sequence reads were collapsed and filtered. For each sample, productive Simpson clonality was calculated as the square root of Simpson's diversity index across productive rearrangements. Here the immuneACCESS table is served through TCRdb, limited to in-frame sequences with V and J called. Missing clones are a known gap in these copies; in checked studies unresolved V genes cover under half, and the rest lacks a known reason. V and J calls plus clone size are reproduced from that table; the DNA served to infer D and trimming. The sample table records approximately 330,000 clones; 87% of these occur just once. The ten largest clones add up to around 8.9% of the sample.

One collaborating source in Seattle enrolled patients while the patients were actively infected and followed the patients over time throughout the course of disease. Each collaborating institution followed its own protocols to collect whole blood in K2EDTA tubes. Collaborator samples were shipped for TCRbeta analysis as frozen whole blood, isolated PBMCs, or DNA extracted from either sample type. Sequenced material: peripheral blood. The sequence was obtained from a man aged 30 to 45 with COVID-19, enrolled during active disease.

The encoded CDR3 is CASSLALGNEKLFF. The nucleotide sequence is TGTGCCAGCAGCTTGGCACTTGGTAATGAAAAACTGTTTTTT. This sequence uses TRBV5-4 and TRBJ1-4; no D gene can be assigned with confidence. V lost 0 bases and J lost 4 bases; the stretch between them is 7 bases long. CDR1 is given as SGHNT and CDR2 as YYREEE, both from the germline V gene (reference sequence). The CDR3 covers 14 residues, taking in both the cysteine and the phenylalanine. Of the read, only the CDR3 DNA is kept; its 42 bases are in frame from base 1.